This T cell receptor (beta chain) was retrieved from a study of shared clonotypes between healthy human individuals. In the study overall: Three CD4 naive, three CD4 memory, two CD8 naive and one CD8 memory plate were used per donor. General study points: The study's rarefaction showed incomplete sorted-subset sequencing despite large depth.

The germline gives CDR1 SNHLY, CDR2 FYNNEI. This CDR3 has 14 residues. V lost 5 bases and J lost 7; bases outside the gene matches: 6. In the case of this clone: What it binds is unknown.

Donors were healthy HIV-negative adults without recently reported acute infections or vaccinations. Assay used: immunoSEQ multiplex PCR; TCRdb lists only in-frame clones, some missing. The sample has 650,000 to 750,000 clones; about two thirds are singletons. The TCR was taken from a woman in her twenties or thirties in good health. The J gene is TRBJ2-7, the V gene TRBV2; TRBD2 matches 12 bases. The material sequenced was memory CD4+ T cells sorted from blood. Subset here: CD45RA-negative fraction. The CDR3 nucleotides read TGTGCCAGCAGTCCGACTAGCGGGAGTTGGGAGCAGTACTTC. It is translated as CASSPTSGSWEQYF.